This TCR beta chain emerged from a study of identifying expanded T cells in peripheral blood. Libraries were prepared by immunoSEQ multiplex PCR; TCRdb keeps only in-frame clonotypes and omits some of them. The sample carries approximately 110,000 clones, more than 85% recorded once. The ends were cut back, 2 bases at V and 5 bases at J, with 13 bases in the middle. CDR1 and CDR2 from the germline V gene are MNHEY and SMNVEV (reference sequence). The CDR3 is made up of 14 amino acids. The rearrangement joins TRBV27 to TRBJ2-7, with D uncertain. The specimen was blood. This sequence originates from a person aged 18 to 75 in good health. The CDR3 bases are TGTGCCAGCAGTTTAGGGTCCGCCGGAAACGAGCAGTACTTC. This translates into CASSLGSAGNEQYF.